The 2 T cell receptor beta chains below all came from one sample that was sequenced in a study of shared clonotypes between healthy human individuals. The data were produced by immunoSEQ multiplex PCR, yet TCRdb's version contains in-frame clones alone and is incomplete. This table holds about 1.5 million clones, approximately 98% found once. Sequencing was performed on naive CD4+ T cells sorted from blood. Subset of the sample: CD45RA+ positively selected. The receptors were gathered from a man aged 30-40 years in good health.

V and J are TRBV6-1 and TRBJ2-2; 10 positions agree with TRBD2. Germline V gene lookup returns CDR1 MNHNS and CDR2 SASEGT. V gave up 5 bases and J gave up 5 bases; unmatched junction bases: 5. The CDR3 contains 15 residues. The CDR3 loop is CASSTSGIVTGELFF. The CDR3 region has the DNA TGTGCCAGCAGTACTAGCGGGATAGTAACCGGGGAGCTGTTTTTT.

The J gene is TRBJ2-3, the V gene TRBV29-1; D unclear. Germline-derived CDR1 and CDR2 are SQVTM and ANQGSEA. CDR3 length: 14 amino acids. Trimming pared 4 bases from V and 1 base from J, leaving 12 bases between. CDR3 bases: TGCAGCGTTGCCGGTAACAGCCGCACAGATACGCAGTATTTT. Residues: CSVAGNSRTDTQYF.